The 25 T cell receptor beta chains given below trace back to one sample, sequenced in a study of blood T cell repertoires in COVID-19. The method was immunoSEQ multiplex PCR; TCRdb's version includes in-frame clones alone and lacks a portion of them. The sample lists around 250,000 clones, around nine tenths occurring once. The sequencing input was peripheral blood. The receptors stem from a middle-aged man with active or convalescent COVID-19.

The chain carries TRBV18 and TRBJ2-1; 11 positions agree with TRBD2. The CDR3 is 18 residues long. Trimming removed 4 bases from V and 8 bases from J; junction bases left unmatched: 16. Germline assignment: CDR1 KGHSH and CDR2 LQKENI. The CDR3 DNA is TGTGCCAGCTCACAGGGAATTGGGCTAGCGGGAGGCATCGATGAGCAGTTCTTC. The encoded protein is CASSQGIGLAGGIDEQFF.

The chain joins TRBV24-1 to TRBJ1-1; D is undetermined. CDR3 length: 16 amino acids. Trimming took off 5 bases at V and 0 bases at J, with 15 bases between the two ends. CDR1 KGHDR and CDR2 SFDVKD come from the germline V gene. This CDR3 reads CATSVLFAGMNTEAFF. The CDR3 DNA sequence: TGTGCCACCAGTGTTCTATTTGCGGGGATGAACACTGAAGCTTTCTTT.

V usage is TRBV10-3 and J usage is TRBJ1-1; 9 bases fit TRBD1. CDR1 is ENHRY, CDR2 SYGVKD, per germline. The CDR3 totals 15 residues. V lost 11 bases to trimming and J lost 5 bases; unmatched junction nucleotides: 15. CDR3 nucleotides: TGTGCCGTAACAGGGGAGGGACAGGGACGGACTGAAGCTTTCTTT. It yields the protein CAVTGEGQGRTEAFF.

This chain connects TRBV3-1 (or the pseudogene TRBV3-2) to TRBJ1-2; 8 bases map to TRBD1. From germline, CDR1 is LGHDT and CDR2 YNNKEL (reference sequence). Losses at the gene ends were 1 base for V and 0 bases for J; bases not matched to a gene: 10. The CDR3 length is 18 residues. Here the CDR3 reads CASSQVGTGTGPNYGYTF. The CDR3 region has the DNA TGTGCCAGCAGCCAAGTAGGTACCGGGACAGGCCCTAACTATGGCTACACCTTC.

V usage is TRBV24-1 and J usage is TRBJ1-5; 7 nucleotides align to TRBD1. V trimming: 3 bases; J trimming: 3 bases; junction bases outside the gene matches: 7. CDR3 length: 16 amino acids. Germline CDR1 reads KGHDR; CDR2 reads SFDVKD. CDR3 region: CATSDPTGAPNQPQHF. CDR3 bases: TGTGCCACCAGTGATCCCACAGGGGCCCCCAATCAGCCCCAGCATTTT.

This chain uses TRBV18 with TRBJ1-3; unclear D gene. Per germline, CDR1 KGHSH and CDR2 LQKENI. This CDR3 comprises 15 residues. The ends were cut back, 2 bases at V and 0 bases at J, with 8 bases in the middle. The CDR3 region is CASSPNRVSGNTIYF. For the CDR3, the DNA is TGTGCCAGCTCACCAAATCGGGTCTCTGGAAACACCATATATTTT.

This clone was seen only once. The chain recombines TRBV2 with TRBJ2-2; D is unresolved. The CDR3 sequence is 12 residues long. The germline V gene has CDR1 SNHLY and CDR2 FYNNEI. V shed 5 bases and J shed 13 bases, with 14 bases lying between them. CDR3 sequence reads: CASSMTRQWLFF. The CDR3 DNA sequence: TGTGCCAGCAGTATGACCCGACAATGGCTGTTTTTT.

As concerns this clone: Additional DNA sequences in this sample encode the identical CDR3. V usage is TRBV9 and J usage is TRBJ1-6; 9 bases map to TRBD1. The CDR3 totals 15 residues. Trimming removed 4 bases from V and 7 bases from J; junction bases left unmatched: 6. The germline V gene encodes CDR1 SGDLS and CDR2 YYNGEE. In DNA, the CDR3 is TGTGCCAGCAGCCTAAGGGACAGGGACAATTCACCCCTCCACTTT. Encoded protein: CASSLRDRDNSPLHF.

The chain combines TRBV5-4 with TRBJ1-1, with 8 positions matching TRBD1. The CDR3 spans 14 residues. Trimming took 4 bases from V and 13 from J; bases not matched to a gene: 15. CDR1 and CDR2 from the germline V gene are SGHNT and YYREEE (reference sequence). In DNA form, the CDR3 reads TGTGCCAGCAGCCAGACAGGGGCCAGTATGGGGGATTTCTTT. Protein sequence: CASSQTGASMGDFF. The full variable domain, rest sourced from reference TRBV5-4 and TRBJ1-1, is ETGVTQSPTHLIKTRGQQVTLRCSSQSGHNTVSWYQQALGQGPQFIFQYYREEENGRGNFPPRFSGLQFPNYSSELNVNALELDDSALYLCASSQTGASMGDFFGQGTRLTVV.

This clone was seen more than once but under ten times. The gene calls are TRBV6-5 and TRBJ2-6, with 8 bases fitting TRBD1. CDR3 length: 15 residues. With 6 bases clipped from V and 2 bases from J, the junction kept 3 bases outside the gene matches. CDR1 is MNHEY and CDR2 is SVGAGI in the germline V gene. The CDR3 here is CASSTRGPGANVLTF. The CDR3 DNA reads TGTGCCAGCAGCACCAGGGGGCCTGGGGCCAACGTCCTGACTTTC.

This chain connects TRBV24-1 to TRBJ2-3; 8 bases align to TRBD2. Germline loops: CDR1 KGHDR, CDR2 SFDVKD. Losses at the gene ends were 0 bases for V and 2 bases for J; bases not matched to a gene: 9. CDR3 size: 18 residues. CDR3 in amino acids: CATSDLPPSGGSTDTQYF. The CDR3 nucleotides read TGTGCCACCAGTGATTTGCCGCCGAGCGGGGGCTCCACAGATACGCAGTATTTT.

The chain joins TRBV5-1 to TRBJ2-7; 9 bases are a match to TRBD2. The germline gives CDR1 SGHRS, CDR2 YFSETQ. Trimming cost V 2 bases and J 0 bases; bases outside gene matches: 3. The CDR3 sequence is 15 residues long. The CDR3 DNA reads as TGCGCCAGCAGCTTTAGCGGGAGCGGCTCCTACGAGCAGTACTTC. It translates to CASSFSGSGSYEQYF.

The chain couples TRBV6-5 to TRBJ2-1; perhaps TRBD1 as D (6 bases). The CDR3 extends over 14 amino acids. V shed 5 bases and J shed 1 base, with 9 bases lying between them. In germline, CDR1 is MNHEY, CDR2 SVGAGI. CDR3 residues: CASSTQGSYNEQFF. The CDR3 nucleotides are TGTGCCAGCAGTACACAGGGATCCTACAATGAGCAGTTCTTC.

The chain has TRBV27 and TRBJ1-5; D is possibly TRBD1 (5 bases). The CDR3 loop spans 13 amino acids. CDR1 and CDR2 from the germline V gene are MNHEY and SMNVEV (reference sequence). Between the trimmed V and J ends, which lost 4 bases and 12 bases, there was a span of 16 bases. The CDR3 here is CASSSAAGRHQHF. In nucleotides, the CDR3 is TGTGCCAGCAGTTCTGCAGCAGGGCGTCACCAGCATTTT.

V gene TRBV21-1 combines with J gene TRBJ1-5; TRBD1 reflects the table's D call only, with no check against the DNA. TRBV21-1 is assigned pseudogene status. The CDR3 spans 11 residues. The CDR3 sequence: CARDSNQPQHF. CDR3 coding DNA: TGTGCCAGGGACAGTAATCAGCCCCAGCATTTT.

The V and J genes are TRBV15 and TRBJ2-1, with 9 bases fitting TRBD2. From germline, CDR1 is LNHNV and CDR2 YYDKDF (reference sequence). The V gene end was trimmed by 0 bases and the J gene end by 8 bases; junction bases not matched to a gene: 8. The CDR3 runs 16 residues. The chain's CDR3 is CATSRDRAGGLDEQFF. Written as DNA, the CDR3 is TGTGCCACCAGCAGAGATCGGGCGGGAGGGCTCGATGAGCAGTTCTTC.

J is TRBJ1-3 and V is TRBV10-3, with a tentative D call TRBD1 (6 bases). Germline lookup yields CDR1 ENHRY and CDR2 SYGVKD. V was cut by 5 bases and J by 0 bases, with 11 bases left in between. The CDR3 length is 15 residues. This chain's CDR3 is CAISTDRSSGNTIYF. In nucleotides, the CDR3 is TGTGCCATCAGTACCGACAGGAGCTCTGGAAACACCATATATTTT.

The rearrangement links TRBV12-5 to TRBJ1-1, with TRBD1 as a possible D gene (6 bases). CDR3 length: 15 residues. Germline V gene data show CDR1 as LGHNT and CDR2 as FRNRAP. V gave up 0 bases and J gave up 1 base, with 9 bases separating them. The CDR3 DNA is TGTGCTAGTGGTTTGGTTGGGACAACGAACACTGAAGCTTTCTTT. This gives the protein CASGLVGTTNTEAFF.

On this clone itself: The identical CDR3 is also encoded by other nucleotide sequences in the sample. V gene TRBV6-5 combines with J gene TRBJ2-3; D might be TRBD2 (5 bases). This CDR3 is 15 amino acids long. Trimming cost V 0 bases and J 1 base, with 8 bases left between them. In germline, CDR1 is MNHEY, CDR2 SVGAGI. The CDR3: CASSYSGGRTDTQYF. CDR3 coding DNA: TGTGCCAGCAGTTACTCCGGAGGCCGCACAGATACGCAGTATTTT.

This clone was seen many times. The chain recombines TRBV7-8 with TRBJ2-7; 11 positions agree with TRBD2. V trimming: 4 bases; J trimming: 0 bases; junction bases outside the gene matches: 11. Germline CDR1 SGHVS, CDR2 FQNEAQ. The CDR3 is made up of 18 amino acids. The CDR3 DNA is TGTGCCAGCAGCTCGATAGCGGGAGGGCTGGGGAGCTCCTACGAGCAGTACTTC. It yields the protein CASSSIAGGLGSSYEQYF.

The chain combines TRBV30 with TRBJ1-3, with D unresolved. The CDR3 has 13 amino acids. Germline V gene sequence: CDR1 GTSNPN, CDR2 SVGIG (reference sequence). V lost 2 bases and J lost 0, with 5 bases in between. The CDR3 protein is CAWSRVSGNTIYF. In DNA, the CDR3 is TGTGCCTGGAGTCGGGTCTCTGGAAACACCATATATTTT. Together with reference TRBV30 and TRBJ1-3, the CDR3 gives the full variable domain: SQTIHQWPATLVQPVGSPLSLECTVEGTSNPNLYWYRQAAGRGLQLLFYSVGIGQISSEVPQNLSASRPQDRQFILSSKKLLLSDSGFYLCAWSRVSGNTIYFGEGSWLTVV.

The chain recombines TRBV7-8 with TRBJ2-3; D is uncertain. Germline V gene data show CDR1 as SGHVS and CDR2 as FQNEAQ. This CDR3 has 16 amino acids. Between the trimmed V and J ends, which lost 5 bases and 0 bases, there was a span of 15 bases. CDR3 DNA: TGTGCCAGCAGCCCCCGGGTGGCGGTTAGCACAGATACGCAGTATTTT. It encodes CASSPRVAVSTDTQYF.

The rearrangement joins TRBV2 to TRBJ2-3; TRBD2 aligns across 7 bases. Germline V lookup: CDR1 SNHLY, CDR2 FYNNEI. The V segment lost 8 bases and the J segment 0 bases; nucleotides outside the gene matches: 8. CDR3 length: 15 residues. The CDR3 loop reads CASLKGGYSTDTQYF. The CDR3 DNA reads TGTGCCAGCCTAAAGGGAGGGTATAGCACAGATACGCAGTATTTT.

With regard to this clone: The junction differs from germline at one of its ends, possibly a read error. The chain is built from TRBV27 and TRBJ1-2; 7 bases are a match to TRBD1. The CDR3 runs to 19 residues. Germline lookup yields CDR1 MNHEY and CDR2 SMNVEV (reference sequence). CDR3 residues: CASSLSPRQGELEGGGYTF. The CDR3, as DNA: TGTGCCAGCAGTCTATCACCACGACAGGGAGAATTAGAGGGAGGTGGCTACACCTTC.

This clone was recorded once. This chain uses TRBV18 with TRBJ1-1; D is undetermined. Trimming shortened V by 6 bases and J by 7 bases, and 18 bases separated the two germline ends. Germline V gene lookup returns CDR1 KGHSH and CDR2 LQKENI. CDR3 length: 14 residues. The CDR3 region is CASSPLLGGGEAFF. The CDR3 region has the DNA TGTGCCAGCTCCCCTCTGCTCGGAGGCGGTGAAGCTTTCTTT.